This T cell receptor (beta chain) derives from a study of monozygotic twins with inflammatory bowel disease. Total RNA isolation used whole blood (no T cell sorting was performed). Total RNA amounting to about 3,600 ng went into each TCR library. Both the TCRalpha cDNA and the TCRbeta cDNA were taken through two nested PCRs, lasting about 15 and 9 cycles. TCRdb reanalyzed the 5' RACE reads, giving one entry per CDR3 protein sequence and no DNA. The sample holds fewer than 400,000 distinct CDR3 sequences. CDR3 length: 14 amino acids. Germline V gene sequence: CDR1 GTSNPN, CDR2 SVGIG (reference sequence).

This clonotype was obtained from a human donor with ulcerative colitis or Crohn's disease, or a healthy co-twin of an affected twin (not recorded which). The chain recombines TRBV30 with TRBJ2-7; the TRBD1 assignment by TCRdb is unverifiable without DNA. The sample was blood. The CDR3 loop reads CAWGYRGSGYEQYF.